This T cell receptor beta chain appears in the sequencing data of a study of CXCR3-negative and CXCR3-positive naive CD8 T cells. Libraries of TRB cDNA were made by 5' RACE and carried UMIs. TCRdb derives one entry per CDR3 protein from the 5' RACE reads, leaving out DNA. The sample is made up of 150,000 or so distinct CDR3 sequences, and the top ten hold about 0.48% of it. Cells classed as naive CD8+ T cells were CD45RO-CCR7+CD27+CD95-. Study conclusions and caveats: Surface CD5 looked about the same in the naive subsets, so the authors worked out TCR strength from TRB CDR3 properties. Similar TRBV-TRBJ usage characterized naive CXCR3-negative and CXCR3-positive cells; memory cells differed. Against CXCR3-negative naive cells, CXCR3-positive naive cells showed more hydrophobic TRB CDR3s.

As regards this clonotype: The target antigen is unknown.

The germline CDR1 and CDR2 sequences are SGHRS and YFSETQ. The CDR3 runs to 12 residues. The sequence derives from a human donor in good health. Some clones in this sample may be carry-over from other donors' samples. The chain is built from TRBV5-1 and TRBJ2-1. The sequenced material came from naive CXCR3+ CD8+ T cells from blood. Described subset: CD45RO-CCR7+CD27+CD95- naive CD8+ T cells expressing CXCR3 (TNR3+). CDR3 in amino acids: CASSILANEQFF.